A selection of T cell receptor beta chains follows, all from one sample in a study of beta chain features in type 1 diabetes. The table came from immunoSEQ multiplex PCR; TCRdb's copy has only in-frame clones and leaves some out. The repertoire holds approximately 38,000 clones, about half seen once, with 0.72% in the top ten. Sequenced sample: central memory CD4+ T cells from blood. The receptors stem from a woman aged 18-29 years in good health. CDR3s include the opening cysteine and the closing phenylalanine or tryptophan. D genes are given only for firm matches. Expanded clones get a size class; other rows say once, few or many, or leave the size out.

d_gene,v_gene,abundance,j_gene,CDR3nt,CDR3aa
TRBD1,TRBV11-2,few,TRBJ1-4,TGTGCCAGCAGCTTTACCGGGACAGATGATGAAAAACTGTTTTTT,CASSFTGTDDEKLFF
-,TRBV25-1,-,TRBJ2-3,TGTGCCAGTTCACAGGAGGGAAACACAGATACGCAGTATTTT,CASSQEGNTDTQYF
-,TRBV5-1,-,TRBJ2-7,TGCGCCAGCAGCCGTACAGACTCCTACGAGCAGTACTTC,CASSRTDSYEQYF
TRBD1,TRBV29-1,-,TRBJ1-4,TGCAGCGCCACAGGGGGCGGGCTTACGAATGAAAAACTGTTTTTT,CSATGGGLTNEKLFF
-,TRBV5-1,few,TRBJ2-1,TGCGCCAGCAGCCTATACCGAGGGGGCAATGAGCAGTTCTTC,CASSLYRGGNEQFF
TRBD1,TRBV5-1,-,TRBJ1-6,TGCGCCAGCAGCTTGGCCTCTGGGACAGGGTTTTCACCCCTCCACTTT,CASSLASGTGFSPLHF
-,TRBV6-5,-,TRBJ2-5,TGTGCCAGCAGTTACAGGGGACAAGAGACCCAGTACTTC,CASSYRGQETQYF
-,TRBV28,few,TRBJ2-3,TGTGCCAGCAGACCGCCCCAGCGGTATACTAGCACAGATACGCAGTATTTT,CASRPPQRYTSTDTQYF
TRBD1,TRBV10-3,few,TRBJ1-2,TGTGCCATCAGTGCCCCCGGACAGGGCGGCTATGGCTACACCTTC,CAISAPGQGGYGYTF
-,TRBV5-1,-,TRBJ2-2,TGCGCCAGCAGTTACCGAGGAACCGGGGAGCTGTTTTTT,CASSYRGTGELFF
-,TRBV6-5,-,TRBJ1-5,TGTGCCAGCAGGCTCAGTAGCACTCAGCCCCAGCATTTT,CASRLSSTQPQHF
-,TRBV10-3,medium-sized,TRBJ1-2,TGTGCCATCAGTGAGGGCATTGCCAGGGCCTATGGCTACACCTTC,CAISEGIARAYGYTF
TRBD2,TRBV10-3,-,TRBJ2-1,TGTGCCATCCAGCGGGAGGCGGGGTATGAGCAGTTCTTC,CAIQREAGYEQFF
-,TRBV11-2,-,TRBJ2-3,TGTGCCAGCAGCACCTATCCCGGGACACAGTACACAGATACGCAGTATTTT,CASSTYPGTQYTDTQYF
-,TRBV13,-,TRBJ2-7,TGTGCCAGCACCGACCGCCGAGACGGGAGATCCTACGAGCAGTACTTC,CASTDRRDGRSYEQYF
-,TRBV15,-,TRBJ2-1,TGTGCCACGCAAGGCCGACAAAGTTACAATGAGCAGTTCTTC,CATQGRQSYNEQFF
-,TRBV5-1,-,TRBJ2-7,TGCGCCAGCAGCTTGATCAGGGGTTCCTACGAGCAGTACTTC,CASSLIRGSYEQYF
TRBD1,TRBV5-6,-,TRBJ2-7,TGTGCCAGCAGCCCCGGACAGGGAGCCTACGAGCAGTACTTC,CASSPGQGAYEQYF
-,TRBV5-1,few,TRBJ1-1,TGCGCCAGCAGCCGCATGGTTAGCACTGAAGCTTTCTTT,CASSRMVSTEAFF
TRBD1,TRBV7-2,-,TRBJ2-2,TGTGCCAGCAGCCGTGACAGGGGGCAGACCGGGGAGCTGTTTTTT,CASSRDRGQTGELFF
-,TRBV30,-,TRBJ2-1,TGTGCCTGGAGTCGCGGACTGTACAATGAGCAGTTCTTC,CAWSRGLYNEQFF
TRBD1,TRBV28,once,TRBJ1-5,TGTGCCAGCAGGCGCGCACAGGGGGCAAGCAATCAGCCCCAGCATTTT,CASRRAQGASNQPQHF
TRBD2,TRBV28,few,TRBJ2-1,TGTGCCAGCAGTTCCGGGACTAGCGTGACCTTAACCTACAATGAGCAGTTCTTC,CASSSGTSVTLTYNEQFF
TRBD1,TRBV11-2,-,TRBJ1-1,TGTGCCAGCAGCTCGGACAGGGGGCGCGTAACTGAAGCTTTCTTT,CASSSDRGRVTEAFF
-,TRBV6-6,-,TRBJ1-2,TGTGCCAGCAGGACAGGTTTAGATTATGGCTACACCTTC,CASRTGLDYGYTF
TRBD2,TRBV10-3,-,TRBJ2-7,TGTGCCATCCGGGGGGTAGAAAGGGGTTACGAGCAGTACTTC,CAIRGVERGYEQYF
TRBD1,TRBV19,few,TRBJ2-6,TGTGCCAGCGGGAACAGGGGAAGCTCTGGGGCCAACGTCCTGACTTTC,CASGNRGSSGANVLTF
-,TRBV30,-,TRBJ2-2,TGTGCCTGGAGCGGACAGCACACCGGGGAGCTGTTTTTT,CAWSGQHTGELFF
TRBD2,TRBV5-1,-,TRBJ2-1,TGCGCCAGCAGCCCTACTAGCGGGGAGCACAATGAGCAGTTCTTC,CASSPTSGEHNEQFF
-,TRBV5-1,-,TRBJ2-5,TGCGCCAGCAGCTCCTCCTTGGAGACCCAGTACTTC,CASSSSLETQYF
-,TRBV28,-,TRBJ1-2,TGTGCCAGCAGTTTAAATCTTTGGGCTGGCTACACCTTC,CASSLNLWAGYTF
-,TRBV4-1,few,TRBJ2-2,TGCGCCAGCAGCCAAGACAGGGCAGGCACCGGGGAGCTGTTTTTT,CASSQDRAGTGELFF
TRBD1,TRBV7-2,-,TRBJ1-5,TGTGCCAGCAGCTTTAGACAGGGAAAAGGTCAGCCCCAGCATTTT,CASSFRQGKGQPQHF
-,TRBV30,-,TRBJ1-2,TGTGCCTTTCGGGGGGGTGGCTACACCTTC,CAFRGGGYTF
TRBD1,TRBV2,-,TRBJ1-2,TGTGCCACCGGGACAGCTAACTATGGCTACACCTTC,CATGTANYGYTF
TRBD2,TRBV29-1,-,TRBJ2-7,TGCAGCGCCAGAGGGACTAGCGGGGGAACCGCTTACGAGCAGTACTTC,CSARGTSGGTAYEQYF
-,TRBV19,-,TRBJ1-1,TGTGCCAGTAGTTCGTCGGGACACAAAAACACTGAAGCTTTCTTT,CASSSSGHKNTEAFF
TRBD1,TRBV5-1,-,TRBJ1-5,TGCGCCAGCAGCTTGGGGACAGGCATTCAGCCCCAGCATTTT,CASSLGTGIQPQHF
TRBD1,TRBV5-6,-,TRBJ1-1,TGTGCCAGCAGCCTCGGGACAGGGTGGGACACTGAAGCTTTCTTT,CASSLGTGWDTEAFF
TRBD1,TRBV6-5,-,TRBJ1-2,TGTGCCAGCAGTTACTCCGGGACAGGGCTCAAGAATGGCTACACCTTC,CASSYSGTGLKNGYTF
-,TRBV5-1,-,TRBJ1-1,TGCGCCAGCAGCTACAGGGTTCCACTACAGTTCGATGAAGCTTTCTTT,CASSYRVPLQFDEAFF
TRBD1,TRBV2,-,TRBJ2-5,TGTGCCAGCAGTGGGGGAACCGGGACAGGGAAAGAGACCCAGTACTTC,CASSGGTGTGKETQYF
-,TRBV20-1,few,TRBJ2-7,TGCAGTGCCGGGGAGGACTGGGAGCAGTACTTC,CSAGEDWEQYF
-,TRBV5-1,-,TRBJ2-5,TGCGCCAGCAGCTTGGAACAGCCGGGGGAGACCCAGTACTTC,CASSLEQPGETQYF
-,TRBV28,-,TRBJ1-1,TGTGCCAGCAGTTTACCGGGGGGGGGCGGCACTGAAGCTTTCTTT,CASSLPGGGGTEAFF
-,TRBV18,few,TRBJ2-3,TGTGCCAGCCTACGGACAGCAACAGATACGCAGTATTTT,CASLRTATDTQYF
-,TRBV18,few,TRBJ2-7,TGTGCCACCTCGGAAGGGGCTCCCTACGAGCAGTACTTC,CATSEGAPYEQYF
-,TRBV25-1,few,TRBJ2-3,TGTGCCAGCAGTGATTCTCGGAGTTTTAGCACAGATACGCAGTATTTT,CASSDSRSFSTDTQYF
TRBD1,TRBV23-1,few,TRBJ1-2,TGCGCCAGCAGTCAGAATCAGGGGGCGCCTTTTCGCCCCCTCTATGGCTACACCTTC,CASSQNQGAPFRPLYGYTF
TRBD2,TRBV6-5,few,TRBJ2-5,TGTGCCAGCAGGCGAGCGGGAGCGACCCAGTACTTC,CASRRAGATQYF
TRBD2,TRBV11-2,few,TRBJ2-3,TGTGCCAGCAGCTTAGCCCTAGCGGGGGATACGCAGTATTTT,CASSLALAGDTQYF
TRBD1,TRBV2,few,TRBJ1-5,TGTGCCAGCACCCGGACAGGGGGCTATGATCAGCCCCAGCATTTT,CASTRTGGYDQPQHF
TRBD2,TRBV2,few,TRBJ2-3,TGTGCCAGCACCCGGACTAGCGGGACCACAGATACGCAGTATTTT,CASTRTSGTTDTQYF